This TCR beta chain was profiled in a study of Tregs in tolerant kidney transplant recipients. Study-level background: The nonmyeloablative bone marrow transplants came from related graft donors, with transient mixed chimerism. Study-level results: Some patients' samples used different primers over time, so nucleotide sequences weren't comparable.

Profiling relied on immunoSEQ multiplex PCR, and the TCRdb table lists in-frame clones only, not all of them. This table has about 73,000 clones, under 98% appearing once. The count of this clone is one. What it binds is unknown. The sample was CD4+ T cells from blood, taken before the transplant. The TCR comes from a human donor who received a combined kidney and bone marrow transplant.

Here the CDR3 reads CASSLAPTASGNTIYF. As DNA, the CDR3 is TGCGCCAGCAGCTTGGCCCCGACAGCCTCTGGAAACACCATATATTTT. The chain recombines TRBV5-1 with TRBJ1-3; TRBD1 is a possible D gene (5 bases). Germline loops: CDR1 SGHRS, CDR2 YFSETQ. V lost 0 bases to trimming and J lost 0 bases, with 10 bases between them. The CDR3 sequence is 16 residues long.